These T cell receptor beta chains were read from a single sample in a study of T cell responses to AZD1222 COVID-19 vaccine. The data were produced by immunoSEQ multiplex PCR, yet TCRdb's version contains in-frame clones alone and is incomplete. The sample includes 200,000 or so clones, about 89% seen only once; the top ten take under 3.5%. Sequences were derived from peripheral blood, sampled on day 0 of MenACWY control vaccination. The receptors come from an adult in good health. The CDR3 runs from the conserved cysteine through the conserved F or W. The D gene is left open where the match is weak. The size of a clone is reported for some rows only, either as once, few or many, or as a class for expanded clones.

>few|TRBV3-1/TRBV3-2|.|TRBJ2-7
CASSQESGLPPYEQYF
TGTGCCAGCAGCCAAGAGTCGGGACTCCCTCCCTACGAGCAGTACTTC
>.|TRBV28|.|TRBJ2-7
CASSFEDRQAYEQYF
TGTGCCAGCAGTTTTGAGGACAGACAGGCATACGAGCAGTACTTC
>.|TRBV28|TRBD1|TRBJ2-1
CASSMTGGYNEQFF
TGTGCCAGCAGTATGACAGGGGGGTACAATGAGCAGTTCTTC
>.|TRBV10-3|.|TRBJ1-3
CAIGPISGNTIYF
TGTGCCATCGGACCTATCTCTGGAAACACCATATATTTT
>.|TRBV7-6|.|TRBJ1-6
CASSLTRAANSPLHF
TGTGCCAGCAGCTTAACCCGGGCCGCAAATTCACCCCTCCACTTT
>.|TRBV5-1|.|TRBJ2-2
CASSTTSNTGELFF
TGCGCCAGCAGCACAACCTCGAACACCGGGGAGCTGTTTTTT
>few|TRBV2|.|TRBJ2-1
CASNSNPGDGNEQFF
TGTGCCAGCAATTCAAATCCGGGAGATGGCAATGAGCAGTTCTTC
>once|TRBV5-1|.|TRBJ2-3
CASSLPGGGTDTQYF
TGCGCCAGCAGCTTGCCGGGTGGAGGGACAGATACGCAGTATTTT
>.|TRBV5-4|.|TRBJ1-6
CASTSGREGNSPLHF
TGTGCCAGCACCTCGGGTCGGGAAGGGAATTCACCCCTCCACTTT
>.|TRBV27|TRBD1|TRBJ1-6
CASSSRLGTENSPLHF
TGTGCCAGCAGTTCTAGACTCGGGACAGAGAATTCACCCCTCCACTTT
>.|TRBV14|.|TRBJ2-7
CASSLGIRGSYEQYF
TGTGCCAGCAGCCTTGGGATACGCGGTTCCTACGAGCAGTACTTC
>.|TRBV7-9|.|TRBJ1-3
CASSFGESGNTIYF
TGTGCCAGCAGTTTCGGTGAAAGCGGAAACACCATATATTTT
>.|TRBV7-2|.|TRBJ1-2
CASSLTKGSNANYGYTF
TGTGCCAGCAGCTTAACTAAAGGGTCGAACGCTAACTATGGCTACACCTTC
>once|TRBV27|.|TRBJ1-6
CASSPGLGTSPLHF
TGTGCCAGCAGCCCGGGTTTGGGTACCTCACCCCTCCACTTT
>.|TRBV6-5|.|TRBJ1-5
CASSYEVASPQHF
TGTGCCAGCAGTTACGAGGTCGCTTCGCCCCAGCATTTT
>.|TRBV5-1|.|TRBJ2-2
CAGQEGPLAGELFF
TGCGCCGGCCAGGAGGGGCCCTTGGCCGGGGAGCTGTTTTTT
>once|TRBV30|.|TRBJ2-2
CAKDSNTGELFF
TGTGCCAAGGACAGCAACACCGGGGAGCTGTTTTTT
>.|TRBV2|.|TRBJ1-2
CASIPTANYGYTF
TGTGCCAGCATCCCGACAGCTAACTATGGCTACACCTTC
>.|TRBV3-1/TRBV3-2|TRBD2|TRBJ2-1
CASSQEKTSGSSYNKQFF
TGTGCCAGCAGCCAAGAGAAAACTAGCGGGAGCTCCTACAATAAGCAGTTCTTC
>once|TRBV2|TRBD2|TRBJ2-1
CASSPGLAVDEFF
TGTGCCAGCAGTCCGGGACTAGCGGTTGACGAGTTCTTC
>.|TRBV5-1|.|TRBJ2-3
CASSSLASTDTQYF
TGCGCCAGCAGCTCTCTAGCTAGCACAGATACGCAGTATTTT
>once|TRBV4-2|.|TRBJ2-7
CASSQGDGGQTYEQYF
TGTGCCAGCAGCCAAGGGGACGGAGGACAAACCTACGAGCAGTACTTC
>.|TRBV9|.|TRBJ2-2
CASSNTGTTNTGELFF
TGTGCCAGCAGCAACACCGGGACAACGAACACCGGGGAGCTGTTTTTT
>.|TRBV6-5|.|TRBJ1-1
CASWLGVNTEAFF
TGTGCCAGCTGGCTAGGGGTGAACACTGAAGCTTTCTTT
>few|TRBV6-1|.|TRBJ1-6
CASSEDARTNSPLHF
TGTGCCAGCAGTGAAGACGCCCGAACAAATTCACCCCTCCACTTT
>once|TRBV18|TRBD2|TRBJ2-1
CASSPPAGGPWEQFF
TGTGCCAGCTCACCACCTGCGGGGGGGCCTTGGGAGCAGTTCTTC
>once|TRBV19|TRBD1|TRBJ1-6
CASSIAGGGSPLHF
TGTGCCAGTAGTATAGCAGGGGGCGGTTCACCCCTCCACTTT
>.|TRBV6-5|.|TRBJ2-3
CASSQAGSHTDTQYF
TGTGCCAGCTCCCAAGCAGGGAGTCACACAGATACGCAGTATTTT
>.|TRBV29-1|TRBD2|TRBJ2-7
CSVASGGPPYEQYF
TGCAGCGTTGCTAGCGGGGGGCCTCCCTACGAGCAGTACTTC